This TCR beta chain was documented in a study of cytomegalovirus exposure and HLA in healthy donors. Background on the study: Genetic ancestry analysis placed about 80% of the roughly 400 donors that were genotyped in the Caucasian-associated cluster. Study-level results: Three chains tied to CMV proved CMV antigen-specific in vitro.

Germline-derived CDR1 and CDR2 are LNHDA and SQIVND (reference sequence). Trimming pared 1 base from V and 2 bases from J, leaving 12 bases between. The CDR3 totals 15 residues. A remark on this clone: The antigen is undetermined.

It was with 60 Vbeta and 13 Jbeta primers that the PCR ran. Clones were sequenced by immunoSEQ multiplex PCR, and TCRdb holds only the in-frame ones, with some missing. Here the sample spans tens of thousands of clones, 90% being singletons. Each donor was healthy, and each was a bone marrow donor. V and J are TRBV19 and TRBJ2-7; maybe TRBD2 (6 bases). Sequencing used PBMCs. This TCR derives from a woman under 30 in good health and CMV-seronegative. In nucleotides, the CDR3 is TGTGCCAGTAGTATAGCCTTCGGAGGGCCCTACGAGCAGTACTTC. Amino acids: CASSIAFGGPYEQYF.